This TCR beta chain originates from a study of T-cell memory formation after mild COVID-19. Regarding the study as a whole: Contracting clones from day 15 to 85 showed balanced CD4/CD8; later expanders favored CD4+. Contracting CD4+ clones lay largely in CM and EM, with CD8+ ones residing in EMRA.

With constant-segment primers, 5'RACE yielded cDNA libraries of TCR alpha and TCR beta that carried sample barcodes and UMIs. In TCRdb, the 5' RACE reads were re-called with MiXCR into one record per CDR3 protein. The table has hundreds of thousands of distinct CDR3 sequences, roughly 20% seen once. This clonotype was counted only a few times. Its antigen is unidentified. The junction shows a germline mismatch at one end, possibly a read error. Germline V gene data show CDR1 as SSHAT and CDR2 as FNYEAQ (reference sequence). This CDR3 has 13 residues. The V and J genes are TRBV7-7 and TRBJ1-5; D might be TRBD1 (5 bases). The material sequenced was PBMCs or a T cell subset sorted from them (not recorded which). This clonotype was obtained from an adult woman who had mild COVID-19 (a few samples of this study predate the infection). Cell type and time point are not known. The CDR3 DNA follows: TGTGCTAGCAGCTATGGGGCGCATCAGCCCCAGCATTTT. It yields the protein CASSYGAHQPQHF.